This TCR beta chain was obtained from a study of STAT5B mutations in CD4+ large granular lymphocyte leukemia. TCRdb keeps only in-frame clones here, not all; method: immunoSEQ multiplex PCR. The data show 38,000 or so clones, around 85% seen once. Overall study results and limits: TRBV06-family usage was enriched in top patient clones (8/27) versus controls (2/35). About 24% of private leukemic clonotypes occurred rarely in other patients' non-leukemic repertoires.

For this clone: Its target is unknown.

The CDR3 runs 14 residues. Germline CDR1 MNHNY, CDR2 SVGAGI (reference sequence). The V gene end was trimmed by 11 bases and the J gene end by 0 bases; junction bases not matched to a gene: 6. The TCR sequence derives from a human donor in good health. The sample was CD4+ T cells from blood buffy coats. V is TRBV6-6 and J is TRBJ1-5; 8 bases agree with TRBD1. CDR3 amino acids: CAVGQGNSNQPQHF. The CDR3 nucleotides read TGTGCCGTTGGACAGGGCAATAGCAATCAGCCCCAGCATTTT.